The 23 T cell receptor beta chains reported below all come from one sample, sequenced in a study of shared clonotypes between healthy human individuals. Positively selected for CCR7, the CD45RO-negative cells used as naive CD8 cells excluded terminally differentiated effector memory CD45RA+ cells. Only in-frame clones appear in the TCRdb table, and some are missing; sequencing was by immunoSEQ multiplex PCR. The data show 560,000 or so clones, 95% to 96% seen once. The sequenced sample consisted of naive CD8+ T cells sorted from blood. These receptors originate from a woman under 40 in good health.

The rearrangement uses TRBV6-1 and TRBJ1-4, with unresolved D. Looked up from germline, CDR1 is MNHNS and CDR2 is SASEGT. V shed 7 bases and J shed 4 bases, with 16 bases lying between them. This CDR3 has 15 amino acids. CDR3 coding DNA: TGTGCCAGCACCCTTGTCGTGGGAGTTAATGAAAAACTGTTTTTT. Translating it yields CASTLVVGVNEKLFF.

The chain has TRBV4-1 and TRBJ1-1, with D perhaps TRBD1 (6 bases). The CDR3 has 14 residues. Germline CDR1 MGHRA, CDR2 YSYEKL. With 5 bases removed from V and 1 base from J, the gap between germline ends came to 11 bases. CDR3 protein: CASSGGTTNTEAFF. The CDR3 region has the DNA TGCGCCAGCAGCGGGGGGACAACGAACACTGAAGCTTTCTTT.

This chain links TRBV20-1 with TRBJ1-1; TRBD1 matches at 7 bases. In germline, CDR1 is DFQATT, CDR2 SNEGSKA (reference sequence). The CDR3 runs to 11 residues. After removal of 4 bases from V and 8 bases from J, the junction contained 4 bases not matched to a gene. CDR3 protein: CSAKRGQEAFF. The CDR3 nucleotides are TGCAGTGCTAAAAGGGGACAGGAAGCTTTCTTT.

The chain combines TRBV6-5 with TRBJ2-5, with a tentative D call TRBD2 (5 bases). V lost 2 bases to trimming and J lost 1 base, with 8 bases between them. CDR3 length: 14 amino acids. The V gene's germline CDR1 is MNHEY and CDR2 SVGAGI. The CDR3 here is CASSYAGGQETQYF. CDR3 DNA sequence: TGTGCCAGCAGTTACGCGGGTGGCCAAGAGACCCAGTACTTC.

The chain employs TRBV6-5 and TRBJ2-5; no clear D. Trimming removed 8 bases from V and 2 bases from J, with 6 bases in between. CDR3 length: 11 amino acids. CDR1 is MNHEY, CDR2 SVGAGI, per germline. In DNA, the CDR3 is TGTGCCAGCGGGGTTCAAGAGACCCAGTACTTC. Its translation is CASGVQETQYF.

This chain joins TRBV5-4 and TRBJ1-3, with D unclear. Per germline, CDR1 SGHNT and CDR2 YYREEE (reference sequence). V lost 0 bases and J lost 2, with 6 bases in between. The CDR3 contains 14 residues. This chain's CDR3 is CASSLDRAGNTIYF. The CDR3 nucleotides are TGTGCCAGCAGCTTGGACAGAGCTGGAAACACCATATATTTT.

The chain employs TRBV13 and TRBJ2-7, with 9 bases lining up with TRBD1. Trimming removed 3 bases from V and 5 bases from J; junction bases left unmatched: 8. Germline CDR1 reads PRHDT; CDR2 reads FYEKMQ (reference sequence). The CDR3 has 15 residues. The CDR3 loop is CASSFGRTGANEQYF. CDR3 sequence (DNA): TGTGCCAGCAGCTTTGGTAGGACAGGGGCCAACGAGCAGTACTTC.

The CDR3 region is CASRAGVSGELFF. The CDR3, as DNA: TGCGCCAGCAGAGCGGGAGTCTCCGGGGAGCTGTTTTTT. The rearrangement uses TRBV5-1 and TRBJ2-2; 8 nucleotides align to TRBD2. The germline gives CDR1 SGHRS, CDR2 YFSETQ. V was pared by 5 bases and J by 6 bases, with 3 bases of the junction left unmatched. CDR3 length equals 13 residues.

The chain couples TRBV12-2 to TRBJ2-7; TRBD2, as called in the table, went unchecked against the DNA. TRBV12-2 is classified as a pseudogene. The CDR3 is 16 amino acids. The CDR3 DNA is TGTGCAAGTCGCTTGGATAAAGGACTAGGCGGCTACGAGCAGTACTTC. The encoded protein is CASRLDKGLGGYEQYF.

This clone was counted between two and nine times. The same CDR3 can be traced to other DNA sequences in this sample. The CDR3 sequence is CASSSEAQETQYF. CDR3 nucleotides: TGTGCCAGCAGTAGCGAGGCACAAGAGACCCAGTACTTC. The rearrangement links TRBV5-4 to TRBJ2-5; TRBD2 is a possible D gene (5 bases). Trimming left V 5 bases short and J 2 bases short, with 10 bases between. The V gene's germline CDR1 is SGHNT and CDR2 YYREEE (reference sequence). The CDR3 has 13 residues.

This sequence joins TRBV5-4 and TRBJ1-1; D might be TRBD1 (5 bases). The V end lost 4 bases, the J end lost 1 base, and 11 bases lay between the germline ends. Germline values: CDR1 SGHNT, CDR2 YYREEE (reference sequence). The CDR3 contains 14 residues. CDR3 nucleotide sequence: TGTGCCAGCAGCCGCGGTGGGGGGAACACTGAAGCTTTCTTT. It is translated as CASSRGGGNTEAFF.

The CDR3 reads CASSSLDGTRGGDEQFF. CDR3 nucleotide sequence: TGCGCCAGCAGCTCCCTAGACGGGACACGAGGTGGCGATGAGCAGTTCTTC. V is TRBV5-1 and J is TRBJ2-1, with a tentative D call TRBD1 (6 bases). Looked up from germline, CDR1 is SGHRS and CDR2 is YFSETQ. Between the trimmed V and J ends, which lost 3 bases and 8 bases, there was a span of 24 bases. CDR3 length: 17 residues.

The genes are TRBV28 and TRBJ1-4; D remains unclear. The CDR3 spans 15 residues. CDR1 is MDHEN, CDR2 SYDVKM, per germline. Deletions cut 6 bases from V and 1 base from J, with 12 bases between. The CDR3 coding sequence is TGTGCCAGCAGAAACTCAGGAGGAACTAATGAAAAACTGTTTTTT. Its protein product is CASRNSGGTNEKLFF. The full variable domain, completed using reference TRBV28 and TRBJ1-4, is DVKVTQSSRYLVKRTGEKVFLECVQDMDHENMFWYRQDPGLGLRLIYFSYDVKMKEKGDIPEGYSVSREKKERFSLILESASTNQTSMYLCASRNSGGTNEKLFFGSGTQLSVL.

The V call is TRBV7-9, the J call TRBJ2-5, with 12 bases lining up with TRBD1. CDR1 and CDR2 from the germline V gene are SEHNR and FQNEAQ (reference sequence). The CDR3 consists of 16 residues. After removal of 5 bases from V and 5 bases from J, the junction contained 9 bases not matched to a gene. The CDR3 here is CASSESGQGAGETQYF. The CDR3 DNA reads TGTGCCAGCAGCGAATCGGGACAGGGGGCCGGGGAGACCCAGTACTTC. The full variable domain, completed using reference TRBV7-9 and TRBJ2-5, is DTGVSQNPRHKITKRGQNVTFRCDPISEHNRLYWYRQTLGQGPEFLTYFQNEAQLEKSRLLSDRFSAERPKGSFSTLEIQRTEQGDSAMYLCASSESGQGAGETQYFGPGTRLLVL.

The chain carries TRBV29-1 and TRBJ1-5; 9 bases match TRBD1. Per germline, CDR1 SQVTM and CDR2 ANQGSEA. V was pared by 6 bases and J by 7 bases, with 7 bases of the junction left unmatched. This CDR3 is built from 13 residues. CDR3 sequence (DNA): TGCAGCGTCGGGACAGGGAAAGACCAGCCCCAGCATTTT. As protein: CSVGTGKDQPQHF.

This clone was seen once. The chain joins TRBV15 to TRBJ1-2; D gene uncertain. There are 12 residues in the CDR3. Looked up from germline, CDR1 is LNHNV and CDR2 is YYDKDF (reference sequence). Trimming pared 0 bases from V and 9 bases from J, leaving 8 bases between. The CDR3 sequence: CATSREYTSYTF. The CDR3, as DNA: TGTGCCACCAGCAGAGAATACACGAGCTACACCTTC.

To note about this clone: In the same sample, other DNA sequences code for this CDR3. The chain links TRBV27 to TRBJ1-5; tentatively, D is TRBD1 (6 bases). Germline V CDR1 and CDR2: MNHEY, SMNVEV (reference sequence). The V end was cut by 6 bases, the J end by 3 bases, with 9 bases between. The CDR3 runs 13 residues. The CDR3 protein is CASRQGSNQPQHF. The CDR3 DNA reads as TGTGCCAGCAGACAGGGTTCCAATCAGCCCCAGCATTTT.

This chain joins TRBV6-5 and TRBJ1-2; D perhaps matches TRBD1 (5 bases). This CDR3 is built from 13 residues. The germline V and J ends were trimmed by 4 bases and 2 bases, with 8 bases remaining between them. The germline CDR1 and CDR2 sequences are MNHEY and SVGAGI. In nucleotides, the CDR3 is TGTGCCAGCAGTTCCGGGGACAACTATGGCTACACCTTC. This encodes CASSSGDNYGYTF.

The count of this clone is one. This chain joins TRBV28 and TRBJ2-3, with 10 nucleotides matching TRBD2. In germline, CDR1 is MDHEN, CDR2 SYDVKM. Trimming at V came to 5 bases and at J to 1 base, leaving 15 bases not matched to a gene. CDR3 length: 19 amino acids. CDR3 in amino acids: CASSTGLAEPTGGTDTQYF. DNA for the CDR3: TGTGCCAGCAGTACCGGACTAGCGGAGCCCACCGGGGGCACAGATACGCAGTATTTT.

The CDR3 DNA is TGTGCCAGCAGCCCCATGCCAGGAATTTCTGAGCAGTACTTC. Translated: CASSPMPGISEQYF. This chain uses TRBV7-9 with TRBJ2-7; the D is unclear. The length of the CDR3 is 14 residues. Trimming stripped 5 bases from V and 7 bases from J, with 18 bases between. Germline-derived CDR1 and CDR2 are SEHNR and FQNEAQ (reference sequence).

This sequence joins TRBV5-6 and TRBJ1-1; D gene uncertain. V was cut by 7 bases and J by 7 bases, with 11 bases left in between. CDR3 length: 11 residues. CDR1 SGHDT and CDR2 YYEEEE come from the germline V gene. DNA of the CDR3: TGTGCCAGCCCCCCATCGGGTGAAGCTTTCTTT. This gives the protein CASPPSGEAFF.

This chain uses TRBV28 with TRBJ1-5; 10 bases are shared with TRBD1. The germline gives CDR1 MDHEN, CDR2 SYDVKM. J lost 0 bases, V lost 5 bases, and 10 bases had no gene match. The CDR3 has 18 amino acids. The CDR3 spells CASSAPQGQGISNQPQHF. The CDR3 DNA sequence: TGTGCCAGCAGTGCTCCCCAGGGACAGGGGATTAGCAATCAGCCCCAGCATTTT.

The J gene is TRBJ2-1, the V gene TRBV19; D is ambiguous. The V end was cut by 4 bases, the J end by 5 bases, with 6 bases between. Looked up from germline, CDR1 is LNHDA and CDR2 is SQIVND (reference sequence). CDR3 size: 12 residues. The CDR3 DNA sequence: TGTGCCAGTAGTACTTCAAACAATGAGCAGTTCTTC. It yields the protein CASSTSNNEQFF.